A selection of T cell receptor beta chains follows, all from one sample in a study of monozygotic twins with inflammatory bowel disease. TCRdb re-analyzed the 5' RACE reads; it lists each CDR3 protein once, without DNA. This table lists about 160,000 distinct CDR3 sequences. Sequencing was done on a sample of blood. These receptors were collected from a human donor with ulcerative colitis or Crohn's disease, or a healthy co-twin of an affected twin (not recorded which). Both conserved end residues are part of each CDR3.

v_call	j_call	cdr3_aa
TRBV12-3/TRBV12-4	TRBJ2-7	CASRSVGNYEQYF
TRBV10-3	TRBJ1-5	CAISESTAQGQPQHF
TRBV28	TRBJ1-1	CASSPGGAREGTEAFF
TRBV7-2	TRBJ2-3	CASSLGGTPRSTDTQYF
TRBV7-2	TRBJ2-7	CASRAQTHSYEQYF
TRBV18	TRBJ1-1	CASSPTQGRLTEAFF
TRBV10-3	TRBJ2-5	CAISESGTSGRYQETQYF
TRBV20-1	TRBJ1-1	CSARRDVNTEAFF
TRBV5-1	TRBJ2-1	CASSSIAGDRNEQFF
TRBV6-5	TRBJ2-1	CASSYQSGLAGVNEQFF
TRBV12-3/TRBV12-4	TRBJ2-1	CASSTDASGGASYNEQFF
TRBV4-2	TRBJ2-5	CASSQDQGTGGETQYF
TRBV5-6	TRBJ1-2	CASSFSRWGYTF
TRBV28	TRBJ1-1	CASSPTVGMNTEAFF
TRBV12-3/TRBV12-4	TRBJ2-3	CASSLARATDTQYF
TRBV29-1	TRBJ2-2	CSVERDTGELFF
TRBV12-3/TRBV12-4	TRBJ2-7	CASSQGMIYEQYF
TRBV12-3/TRBV12-4	TRBJ2-7	CASSVGTGAEQYF
TRBV20-1	TRBJ2-5	CSARARRAETQYF
TRBV5-1	TRBJ1-1	CASSSSTGENTEAFF
TRBV2	TRBJ2-1	CASSVGIGAYNEQFF
TRBV10-3	TRBJ2-6	CAIRTGQGKPGANVLTF
TRBV11-2	TRBJ2-1	CASSPWGLAGAYNEQFF
TRBV7-6	TRBJ1-1	CASSQEIQSEAFF
TRBV5-4	TRBJ2-7	CASTVGGGLSYEQYF
TRBV3-1	TRBJ1-1	CASNLRTDSGTEAFF
TRBV2	TRBJ1-1	CASSPTLGTTTEAFF
TRBV5-6	TRBJ2-6	CASSILSGANVLTF
TRBV5-1	TRBJ2-1	CASSPRASGSSYNEQFF
TRBV5-6	TRBJ2-7	CASSFGPDEQYF
TRBV7-9	TRBJ2-3	CASSLYRDRVGDTQYF
TRBV15	TRBJ1-1	CATSRVKGVNTEAFF
TRBV5-1	TRBJ2-1	CASSLGISGRYNEQFF
TRBV25-1	TRBJ2-2	CASKSTTDGDTGELFF